This TCR beta chain is drawn from a study of regulatory T cells in long-lasting Graves disease (dated by TCRdb to 2020 to 2023). About the study as a whole: Persistent Graves' disease was defined as persistently positive TSH receptor autoantibodies together with antithyroid drug treatment for over 5 years. Persistent Graves' disease patients were compared with newly diagnosed Graves' disease patients by peripheral blood TCR sequencing and RNA sequencing. The study was registered as a clinical trial and conducted in China. TCR sequencing covered roughly 13 persistent and 20 newly diagnosed Graves' disease patients, 33 samples in total. Antithyroid drugs had been taken for about 9.7 years on average by persistent Graves' disease patients in the clinical cohort. Overall study outcomes, separate from this receptor: More public clonotypes were shared among persistent patients (2,741) than among newly diagnosed patients (966). Because the primary lesion, thyroid tissue, could not be accessed, the study looked at peripheral blood alone. As a limitation, the authors acknowledged that the small sample size may reduce accuracy. Compared with newly diagnosed patients, persistent Graves' disease patients had lower TCR Shannon entropy and fewer highly expanded clones, which suggests clonal expansion. Persistent disease showed preferential use of TRBV28, TRBJ1-2 and TRBJ2-5, whereas newly diagnosed disease favored TRBV20-1 and TRBJ2-1. Sequencing and analysis were limited to the TCR beta chain.

Turning to this clonotype: This clone's antigen is unknown. No quality values exist for individual bases; no much larger clone is one base distant.

Library generation was performed with multiplex PCR. Sequenced using an Illumina HiSeq 4000. TCR beta libraries were built with iRepertoire HTBI primers and Arm-PCR amplification of CDR3 regions. Before sequencing, the PCR products underwent gel purification. As for how the authors treated the data: A total of 62 TRBV and 14 TRBJ segments were identified across samples and were used for gene usage analysis of CDR3 amino acid clonotypes. COPE and FqMerger were used to merge filtered high-quality paired reads into contigs. BLAST was used to align contigs to the IMGT TRBV, TRBD and TRBJ reference genes, and CDR3 was defined following IMGT. Clonotypes above 0.1% frequency were classified as highly expanded clones. Repertoire diversity was measured by Shannon entropy, and V-J evenness by the Gini coefficient. A clonotype was considered public if more than one individual shared it. The public reads were run again by TCRdb, first through fastp at Q25 and then through MiXCR, and only productive beta chains were kept. Every entry covers one CDR3 protein and lists the most common genes and DNA from its rows. TCRdb's processing, not the authors' own work, is the source of the V and J calls. The sample profile shows under 450,000 distinct CDR3 sequences; roughly 20% of them were found once. Approximately 30% of the sample goes to the ten largest clones.

V and J lose 1 base and 0 bases, and a span of 7 bases separates them. The CDR3 covers 15 residues, taking in both the cysteine and the phenylalanine. Of all the DNA, just the CDR3 is kept, 45 bases in frame from base 1. The germline V gene sets CDR1 to SGHAT and CDR2 to FQNNGV. In light of the paper, this sample's time point label describes: persistent/refractory GD, antithyroid drugs over 5 years with positive TRAb. For both TCR sequencing and RNA sequencing, RNA was extracted from PBMCs using TRIzol. Graves' disease was diagnosed according to American Thyroid Association guidelines. Patients for the study were recruited at an endocrinology department in Xi'an, China. From each patient, around 9.3 milliliters of peripheral blood was collected into an EDTA anticoagulant tube. Ficoll Paque Plus density gradient separation was used to isolate PBMCs, and no further T cell sorting was done. An Agilent 2100 Bioanalyzer and agarose gel were used to check RNA quality, while a NanoDrop 2000 measured RNA concentration.

The chain couples TRBV11-2 to TRBJ1-5, with no confident D gene call. The material was peripheral blood mononuclear cells (PBMCs), obtained when the disease was refractory, from a patient treated with antithyroid drugs. The TCR originated in a woman aged 35 to 49 with Graves disease. Donor details come from another sample of the same person, matched by shared clones. CDR3 sequence: CASSLGVYSNQPQHF. The DNA sequence follows: TGTGCCAGCAGCTTAGGGGTTTATAGCAATCAGCCCCAGCATTTT.